One and the same sample provided the 32 T cell receptor beta chains below, sequenced in a study of regulatory T cells in long-lasting Graves disease. Arm-PCR of CDR3 regions with iRepertoire HTBI primers generated TCR beta libraries. TCRdb reprocessed the multiplex PCR reads with MiXCR, giving one entry per CDR3 protein. In the table there are 440,000 or so distinct CDR3 sequences, more than 13% of which are singletons. Time point defined: newly diagnosed GD, antithyroid drugs for less than 3 months. Generation of the TCR library employed RNA extracted from PBMCs. The same sample was also used in a study of T cells in Graves' hyperthyroidism and ophthalmopathy.

The specimen comprised peripheral blood mononuclear cells (PBMCs), sampled at new diagnosis, from a patient treated with antithyroid drugs. These receptors all stem from a woman in her thirties with Graves disease.

In the case of this clonotype: One base away lies a much larger clone, so this may be a sequencing read error. Likely a read error: the CDR3 ends without its conserved phenylalanine or tryptophan. The chain couples TRBV10-3 to TRBJ1-2; weak D call: TRBD1 (6 bases). Germline loops: CDR1 ENHRY, CDR2 SYGVKD. V lost 6 bases and J lost 8, with 13 bases in between. This CDR3 is built from 12 residues. This CDR3 is CAISQGTRGYTL. The DNA for the CDR3 is TGTGCCATCAGCCAGGGGACGAGGGGCTACACCCTC.

The CDR3 bases are TGCAGTGCTAGGATTCGAGGGAAGCCTCATGAAAAACTGTTTTTT. Protein: CSARIRGKPHEKLFF. This chain joins TRBV20-1 and TRBJ1-4; D is ambiguous. Trimming left V 3 bases short and J 6 bases short, with 17 bases between. The CDR3 runs 15 residues. CDR1 and CDR2 from the germline V gene are DFQATT and SNEGSKA (reference sequence).

This clonotype was counted a few times. V usage is TRBV7-9 and J usage is TRBJ1-4; possibly TRBD1 for D (5 bases). Germline CDR1 is SEHNR and CDR2 is FQNEAQ (reference sequence). The germline V and J ends were trimmed by 1 base and 8 bases, with 11 bases remaining between them. The CDR3 sequence is 14 residues long. CDR3 loop: CASSLDRLDEKLFF. Here the CDR3 DNA reads TGTGCCAGCAGCTTAGACAGGCTGGACGAAAAACTGTTTTTT.

The chain uses TRBV6-1 and TRBJ2-7; TRBD2 matches 11 bases. V gave up 5 bases and J gave up 7 bases; unmatched junction bases: 7. This CDR3 has 14 amino acids. Looked up from germline, CDR1 is MNHNS and CDR2 is SASEGT. The CDR3 sequence: CASSPTSGSGEQYF. The CDR3 coding sequence is TGTGCCAGCAGTCCTACTAGCGGGAGCGGTGAGCAGTACTTC.

The rearrangement links TRBV7-8 to TRBJ1-5; unclear D gene. With 4 bases removed from V and 2 bases from J, the gap between germline ends came to 15 bases. The CDR3 spans 16 residues. CDR1 is SGHVS and CDR2 is FQNEAQ in the germline V gene. CDR3 DNA sequence: TGTGCCAGCAGCTCGCCCCCGGGTGGAGGCAATCAGCCCCAGCATTTT. Protein sequence: CASSSPPGGGNQPQHF.

This clonotype was counted ten times or more. The chain recombines TRBV4-2 with TRBJ2-7; perhaps TRBD2 as D (6 bases). CDR1 LGHNA and CDR2 YNFKEQ come from the germline V gene. Trimming removed 4 bases from V and 5 bases from J, with 18 bases in between. This CDR3 has 15 amino acids. The CDR3 loop reads CASSRTGTGDHEQYF. In nucleotides, the CDR3 is TGTGCCAGCAGCCGCACAGGAACGGGAGACCACGAGCAGTACTTC.

This clonotype was picked up many times. The J gene is TRBJ2-7, the V gene TRBV7-2; either TRBD1 or TRBD2 may fit D (5 bases each). V dropped 4 bases and J dropped 6 bases, with 19 bases sitting between them. Germline V gene sequence: CDR1 SGHTA, CDR2 FQGNSA. This CDR3 has 15 amino acids. The CDR3 coding sequence is TGTGCCAGCAGCTCGCGACTGGGACCTACTCCCGAGCAGTACTTC. Translated: CASSSRLGPTPEQYF.

Notes on this clonotype: A far larger clone lies a single base away; this is likely a read error. The chain recombines TRBV7-2 with TRBJ2-1; D unresolved. Germline V CDR1 and CDR2: SGHTA, FQGNSA. V lost 2 bases and J 10 bases, leaving 15 bases between the germline ends. This CDR3 has 14 amino acids. CDR3 in amino acids: CASSLIGPLGEQFF. The DNA of the CDR3 is TGTGCCAGCAGCTTAATAGGCCCTTTGGGCGAGCAGTTCTTC.

This clonotype has a count of ten or more. The chain joins TRBV20-1 to TRBJ1-1; the match to TRBD1 covers 7 bases. This CDR3 is 15 amino acids long. Per the germline V gene, CDR1 is DFQATT and CDR2 is SNEGSKA (reference sequence). With 3 bases clipped from V and 0 bases from J, the junction kept 7 bases outside the gene matches. The CDR3 DNA sequence: TGCAGTGCTAGGCGCCCGGGACAGTTGAACACTGAAGCTTTCTTT. This translates into CSARRPGQLNTEAFF.

At least ten counts were recorded for this clonotype. The chain is built from TRBV11-1 and TRBJ2-7; tentative D call: TRBD2 (6 bases). The CDR3 length is 16 residues. Trimming removed 5 bases at V and 4 bases at J, with 21 bases between. Germline loops: CDR1 SGHAT, CDR2 FQDESV (reference sequence). The CDR3 loop is CASSPRGLPLGYEQYF. The CDR3 region has the DNA TGTGCCAGCAGCCCCCGAGGACTACCTCTCGGGTACGAGCAGTACTTC.

This clonotype has only a few counts. The rearrangement uses TRBV19 and TRBJ1-1; perhaps TRBD1 as D (5 bases). CDR3 size: 15 residues. The V and J ends lost 7 bases and 8 bases respectively, with 23 bases between them. In germline, CDR1 is LNHDA, CDR2 SQIVND (reference sequence). CDR3 coding DNA: TGTGCCAGTACCCACCGGGACCTTTTGAAGCTGGAAGCTTTCTTT. It codes for CASTHRDLLKLEAFF.

The chain carries TRBV15 and TRBJ2-7; D unresolved. The V end lost 1 base, the J end lost 0 bases, and 13 bases lay between the germline ends. The CDR3 length is 16 residues. Germline CDR1 LNHNV, CDR2 YYDKDF (reference sequence). CDR3 in DNA: TGTGCCACCAGCAGAGCCTCACCCGGACCCTCCTACGAGCAGTACTTC. It specifies CATSRASPGPSYEQYF.

This clonotype was recorded at least ten times. The genes are TRBV11-2 and TRBJ2-7, with D unclear. The CDR3 is 12 residues long. CDR1 SGHAT and CDR2 FQNNGV come from the germline V gene. Trimming took 1 base from V and 5 from J, leaving 6 bases between them. The CDR3 nucleotides are TGTGCCAGCAGCTTAGCACGCGACGAGCAGTACTTC. Translated, it gives CASSLARDEQYF. Full variable domain (rest looked up from reference TRBV11-2 and TRBJ2-7): EAGVAQSPRYKIIEKRQSVAFWCNPISGHATLYWYQQILGQGPKLLIQFQNNGVVDDSQLPKDRFSAERLKGVDSTLKIQPAKLEDSAVYLCASSLARDEQYFGPGTRLTVT.

This clonotype came up a few times. The J gene is TRBJ2-3, the V gene TRBV19; D call uncertain. Germline V CDR1 and CDR2: LNHDA, SQIVND (reference sequence). The CDR3 has 11 residues. The V end was cut by 7 bases, the J end by 0 bases, with 2 bases between. CDR3 amino acids: CASKSTDTQYF. The DNA of the CDR3 is TGTGCCAGTAAAAGCACAGATACGCAGTATTTT.

V and J are TRBV5-1 and TRBJ2-7, with a weak D call TRBD1 (5 bases). The CDR3 runs 14 residues. Trimming removed 3 bases at V and 6 bases at J, with 16 bases between. Germline loops: CDR1 SGHRS, CDR2 YFSETQ. The CDR3 spells CASSSPIGEGEQYF. CDR3 nucleotides: TGCGCCAGCAGCTCCCCCATAGGGGAAGGCGAGCAGTACTTC.

This clonotype was observed at least ten times. The rearrangement joins TRBV6-1 to TRBJ1-3; D not resolved. This CDR3 region has 14 residues. Germline CDR1 MNHNS, CDR2 SASEGT. V lost 7 bases and J lost 0, with 10 bases in between. This chain's CDR3 is CASTLSGSGNTIYF. CDR3 nucleotides: TGTGCCAGCACCTTGAGCGGCTCTGGAAACACCATATATTTT.

The sample holds many counts of this clonotype. One junction end does not reproduce the germline sequence, and a read error may be involved. J is TRBJ2-7 and V is TRBV11-1; 9 positions agree with TRBD1. Looked up from germline, CDR1 is SGHAT and CDR2 is FQDESV (reference sequence). The CDR3 covers 14 residues. CDR3 residues: CASSPDRGSYEQYF. CDR3 nucleotide sequence: TGCGCCAGCTCGCCTGACAGGGGGAGCTACGAGCAGTACTTC.

In its sample, this clonotype was seen a few times. The V and J genes are TRBV18 and TRBJ1-1; 7 nucleotides agree with TRBD1. This CDR3 comprises 15 residues. V gave up 3 bases and J gave up 7 bases; unmatched junction bases: 11. CDR1 and CDR2 from the germline V gene are KGHSH and LQKENI. CDR3 sequence: CASSPPLGQWDEAFF. In DNA, the CDR3 is TGTGCCAGCTCACCGCCATTGGGACAGTGGGATGAAGCTTTCTTT.

The chain couples TRBV12-3 or TRBV12-4 to TRBJ1-5; weak D call: TRBD1 (5 bases). There are 17 residues in the CDR3. The V end lost 7 bases, the J end lost 1 base, and 20 bases lay between the germline ends. The chain's CDR3 is CASTPDSKWLSNQPQHF. DNA of the CDR3: TGTGCCAGCACTCCAGACAGTAAGTGGTTGAGCAATCAGCCCCAGCATTTT.

This clonotype was seen repeatedly, ten times or more. The V and J genes are TRBV30 and TRBJ1-2, with D tentatively TRBD1 (6 bases). The ends were cut back, 4 bases at V and 0 bases at J, with 12 bases in the middle. This CDR3 has 14 amino acids. Per germline, CDR1 GTSNPN and CDR2 SVGIG (reference sequence). DNA of the CDR3: TGTGCCTGGACCAGACAGGTATCTAACTATGGCTACACCTTC. It codes for CAWTRQVSNYGYTF.

This clonotype was seen many times. CDR3 sequence reads: CSAREGANVLTF. In DNA form, the CDR3 reads TGCAGTGCTAGAGAGGGGGCCAACGTCCTGACTTTC. The genes are TRBV20-1 and TRBJ2-6; D ambiguous. This CDR3 spans 12 amino acids. V dropped 0 bases and J dropped 4 bases, with 1 base sitting between them. The germline V gene encodes CDR1 DFQATT and CDR2 SNEGSKA (reference sequence).

This clonotype was counted at least ten times. The chain employs TRBV11-3 and TRBJ2-7, with D possibly being TRBD2 (5 bases). The CDR3 is 15 residues long. Germline CDR1 and CDR2: SGHNT and YENEEA. V was clipped by 0 bases and J by 4 bases, with 13 bases between them. In DNA form, the CDR3 reads TGTGCCAGCAGCTTAGAGGGGAGTCCCTCGTACGAGCAGTACTTC. Its protein is CASSLEGSPSYEQYF.

This clonotype occurred many times. The J gene is TRBJ2-1, the V gene TRBV13, with TRBD2 matching over 10 bases. After removal of 1 base from V and 9 bases from J, the junction contained 6 bases not matched to a gene. The germline CDR1 and CDR2 sequences are PRHDT and FYEKMQ (reference sequence). The CDR3 has 15 residues. DNA for the CDR3: TGTGCCAGCAGCTTAGACCTAGCGGGAGTCGGTGAGCAGTTCTTC. As protein: CASSLDLAGVGEQFF.

This clonotype was seen ten or more times. This chain uses TRBV11-2 with TRBJ2-5; D remains unclear. Trimming pared 1 base from V and 4 bases from J, leaving 10 bases between. Per germline, CDR1 SGHAT and CDR2 FQNNGV. The CDR3 has 14 residues. CDR3 coding DNA: TGTGCCAGCAGCTTAGCCCTGAGTCTAGAGACCCAGTACTTC. Its translation: CASSLALSLETQYF.

This clonotype was recorded at least ten times. V usage is TRBV12-3 or TRBV12-4 and J usage is TRBJ2-4; tentative D call: TRBD2 (6 bases). The germline V and J ends were trimmed by 3 bases and 6 bases, with 9 bases remaining between them. The CDR3 length is 13 residues. The CDR3 sequence is CASSFQGGNIQYF. DNA for the CDR3: TGTGCCAGCAGTTTTCAGGGAGGAAACATTCAGTACTTC.

This clonotype was seen many times. V gene TRBV4-1 combines with J gene TRBJ1-2, with D possibly matching TRBD1 (6 bases). The V end was cut by 5 bases, the J end by 8 bases, with 15 bases between. The CDR3 is 13 amino acids. Per the germline V gene, CDR1 is MGHRA and CDR2 is YSYEKL. This CDR3 reads CASSVGGADGYTF. The CDR3 nucleotides are TGCGCCAGCAGCGTGGGGGGGGCAGACGGCTACACCTTC.

This clonotype has a handful of counts. CDR3 in DNA: TGTGCCAGCAGCTTGGTAGCAGATCAGCCCCAGCATTTT. It specifies CASSLVADQPQHF. This chain connects TRBV7-2 to TRBJ1-5, with unresolved D. This CDR3 region has 13 residues. Germline assignment: CDR1 SGHTA and CDR2 FQGNSA. The germline V and J ends were trimmed by 3 bases and 5 bases, with 8 bases remaining between them.

The sample holds many counts of this clonotype. The chain couples TRBV6-1 to TRBJ2-1, with D possibly TRBD2 on 6 matching bases. Trimming removed 5 bases at V and 10 bases at J, with 18 bases between. This CDR3 has 14 amino acids. From germline, CDR1 is MNHNS and CDR2 SASEGT. The DNA for the CDR3 is TGTGCCAGCAGTCAAACCCCGACTAGAAACGAGCAGTTCTTC. This translates into CASSQTPTRNEQFF.

The sample holds many counts of this clonotype. The chain joins TRBV15 to TRBJ2-1, with 8 bases lining up with TRBD2. The germline gives CDR1 LNHNV, CDR2 YYDKDF (reference sequence). The CDR3 extends over 16 amino acids. Trimming cost V 1 base and J 1 base; bases outside gene matches: 3. This CDR3 reads CATSRGLARSYNEQFF. DNA for the CDR3: TGTGCCACCAGCAGAGGACTAGCGAGATCCTACAATGAGCAGTTCTTC.

This clonotype was recorded at least ten times. V usage is TRBV7-3 and J usage is TRBJ2-3, with 15 bases identical to TRBD2. Germline V gene lookup returns CDR1 SGHTA and CDR2 FQGTGA. J lost 4 bases, V lost 5 bases, and 1 base had no gene match. The CDR3 sequence is 15 residues long. In nucleotides, the CDR3 is TGTGCCAGCAGCCGGACTAGCGGGAGGGCAGATACGCAGTATTTT. As protein: CASSRTSGRADTQYF.

The sample holds many counts of this clonotype. The chain links TRBV3-1 to TRBJ2-5, with 10 bases fitting TRBD1. The CDR3 has 16 residues. The germline gives CDR1 LGHDT, CDR2 YNNKEL (reference sequence). Trimming removed 6 bases from V and 5 bases from J; junction bases left unmatched: 12. CDR3 in amino acids: CASRALDRGTVETQYF. The CDR3 DNA reads as TGTGCCAGCAGGGCCCTGGACAGGGGGACTGTTGAGACCCAGTACTTC.

This clonotype was counted ten times or more. The rearrangement joins TRBV6-6 to TRBJ1-4; D is ambiguous. The V gene lost 0 bases and the J gene lost 0 bases, with 5 bases spanning the gap. The germline V gene has CDR1 MNHNY and CDR2 SVGAGI (reference sequence). The CDR3 spans 15 residues. The CDR3 here is CASSYSDATNEKLFF. Written as DNA, the CDR3 is TGTGCCAGCAGTTACTCGGACGCAACTAATGAAAAACTGTTTTTT.